Shown below are 28 T cell receptor beta chains from a single sample sequenced in a study of blood T cell repertoires in COVID-19. Assay: immunoSEQ multiplex PCR; the TCRdb copy retains only in-frame clones and omits some. Among 110,000 to 150,000 clones listed, about 76% were seen once. Material for sequencing was peripheral blood. The receptors shown here come from a man older than 75 with acute or convalescent COVID-19.

The chain combines TRBV10-1 with TRBJ2-1; 8 bases fit TRBD2. Losses at the gene ends were 9 bases for V and 2 bases for J; bases not matched to a gene: 6. Germline values: CDR1 WNHNN, CDR2 SYGVQD (reference sequence). The CDR3 is 14 residues long. The DNA of the CDR3 is TGCGCCAGTTTCCGGGAGGGACCCTACAATGAGCAGTTCTTC. Its protein is CASFREGPYNEQFF.

The chain links TRBV20-1 to TRBJ2-1; no reliable D call. V was shortened by 3 bases and J by 10 bases, with 13 bases between the two germline ends. CDR3 length: 12 residues. Per germline, CDR1 DFQATT and CDR2 SNEGSKA (reference sequence). This CDR3 reads CSASSDSWEQFF. CDR3 DNA sequence: TGCAGTGCTAGTAGTGACTCTTGGGAGCAGTTCTTC.

This chain joins TRBV27 and TRBJ2-1; D possibly corresponds to TRBD2 (6 bases). Germline CDR1 reads MNHEY; CDR2 reads SMNVEV (reference sequence). The CDR3 runs to 17 residues. The V and J ends lost 3 bases and 0 bases respectively, with 15 bases between them. Here the CDR3 reads CASSLGTLGSSYNEQFF. The CDR3 DNA sequence: TGTGCCAGCAGTTTGGGGACCCTCGGGAGCTCCTACAATGAGCAGTTCTTC.

The chain joins TRBV18 to TRBJ2-5; D is unclear. The V and J ends lost 3 bases and 5 bases respectively, with 4 bases between them. CDR3 size: 11 residues. From germline, CDR1 is KGHSH and CDR2 LQKENI. CDR3 in amino acids: CASSPGETQYF. As DNA, the CDR3 is TGTGCCAGCTCACCTGGCGAGACCCAGTACTTC.

This clone was seen at least ten times. The chain recombines TRBV28 with TRBJ1-3, with 7 bases that match TRBD1. This CDR3 is 15 amino acids long. V lost 4 bases to trimming and J lost 3 bases; unmatched junction nucleotides: 6. The germline V gene encodes CDR1 MDHEN and CDR2 SYDVKM. The CDR3 spells CASSSIRDSGNTIYF. CDR3 bases: TGTGCCAGCAGTTCGATCCGGGACAGTGGAAACACCATATATTTT.

This chain connects TRBV29-1 to TRBJ2-3, with 9 bases fitting TRBD1. CDR1 and CDR2 (germline): SQVTM, ANQGSEA. Trimming cost V 5 bases and J 3 bases; bases outside gene matches: 9. This CDR3 is 15 amino acids long. CDR3 in DNA: TGCAGCGTTTCAGGACAGGGGCGAGGGACAGATACGCAGTATTTT. It codes for CSVSGQGRGTDTQYF.

The sample holds a few counts of this clone. The chain has TRBV29-1 and TRBJ2-7; a possible D gene is TRBD2 (6 bases). The CDR3 consists of 11 residues. Trimming removed 4 bases at V and 5 bases at J, with 9 bases between. Germline V gene sequence: CDR1 SQVTM, CDR2 ANQGSEA. CDR3 DNA sequence: TGCAGCGTTGTTCGGGGGAACGAGCAGTACTTC. This sequence encodes CSVVRGNEQYF.

This chain links TRBV7-2 with TRBJ1-1; a weak D match, TRBD1 (5 bases). This CDR3 contains 15 residues. V was shortened by 4 bases and J by 0 bases, with 12 bases between the two germline ends. Germline CDR1 reads SGHTA; CDR2 reads FQGNSA. The CDR3 region is CASSSQGALNTEAFF. The CDR3 DNA follows: TGTGCCAGCAGCTCCCAAGGGGCCCTGAACACTGAAGCTTTCTTT.

This chain connects TRBV5-1 to TRBJ2-1; 11 positions match TRBD2. V lost 3 bases to trimming and J lost 4 bases; unmatched junction nucleotides: 0. The CDR3 is 14 residues long. The germline V gene has CDR1 SGHRS and CDR2 YFSETQ. The CDR3 region has the DNA TGCGCCAGCAGCTCTAGCGGGGGGTACAATGAGCAGTTCTTC. Translation gives CASSSSGGYNEQFF.

This chain connects TRBV19 to TRBJ1-2, with 8 bases identical to TRBD1. The CDR3 has 14 amino acids. Germline V gives CDR1 LNHDA, CDR2 SQIVND (reference sequence). The V and J ends lost 7 bases and 8 bases, in that order; junction bases with no gene match: 12. The CDR3 DNA reads as TGTGCCAGTACCTATTCTGGACAGGGAGGAGGCTACACCTTC. Amino acids: CASTYSGQGGGYTF.

The chain has TRBV5-4 and TRBJ1-1; possible D gene TRBD1, 6 bases. Germline V lookup: CDR1 SGHNT, CDR2 YYREEE (reference sequence). V was shortened by 0 bases and J by 3 bases, with 12 bases between the two germline ends. The CDR3 spans 15 residues. CDR3 region: CASSLGTGRDTEAFF. In nucleotides, the CDR3 is TGTGCCAGCAGCTTGGGTACAGGGAGGGACACTGAAGCTTTCTTT.

The chain carries TRBV7-3 and TRBJ2-7; 9 positions match TRBD1. This CDR3 is built from 14 residues. V trimming: 5 bases; J trimming: 1 base; junction bases outside the gene matches: 3. From germline, CDR1 is SGHTA and CDR2 FQGTGA. The CDR3 DNA reads TGTGCCAGCAGCGCAGGGACAGGGTCCTACGAGCAGTACTTC. Residues: CASSAGTGSYEQYF.

The gene calls are TRBV28 and TRBJ2-5; TRBD2 matches at 11 bases. V was clipped by 0 bases and J by 4 bases; unmatched bases: 4. Germline CDR1 MDHEN, CDR2 SYDVKM. The CDR3 runs 16 residues. CDR3 residues: CASSLWDSGGVETQYF. The CDR3 nucleotides are TGTGCCAGCAGTTTATGGGATAGCGGGGGGGTAGAGACCCAGTACTTC.

The J gene is TRBJ1-2, the V gene TRBV19, with 8 bases that match TRBD1. This CDR3 has 14 residues. CDR1 and CDR2 from the germline V gene are LNHDA and SQIVND (reference sequence). Trimming took 6 bases from V and 2 from J; bases not matched to a gene: 5. The CDR3 nucleotides read TGTGCCAGTAGCACGACAGGGGTGAACTATGGCTACACCTTC. Its translation is CASSTTGVNYGYTF.

This chain uses TRBV7-3 with TRBJ2-5; 8 bases map to TRBD2. This CDR3 has 18 residues. Germline values: CDR1 SGHTA, CDR2 FQGTGA. V was clipped by 5 bases and J by 2 bases; unmatched bases: 16. CDR3 loop: CASSRRGAGGPVQETQYF. The DNA for the CDR3 is TGTGCCAGCAGCCGCAGGGGTGCGGGGGGTCCCGTACAAGAGACCCAGTACTTC.

The table lists this clone with a count of one. The chain is built from TRBV7-2 and TRBJ2-7; D is ambiguous. The CDR3 length is 14 residues. V dropped 5 bases and J dropped 1 base, with 12 bases sitting between them. Germline values: CDR1 SGHTA, CDR2 FQGNSA. CDR3 loop: CASSLGLTSYEQYF. The CDR3 DNA sequence: TGTGCCAGCAGCCTTGGGCTTACATCCTACGAGCAGTACTTC.

J is TRBJ1-5 and V is TRBV3-1 (or the pseudogene TRBV3-2); D is ambiguous. Trimming cost V 4 bases and J 3 bases, with 13 bases left between them. The CDR3 totals 15 residues. CDR1 is LGHDT and CDR2 is YNNKEL in the germline V gene (reference sequence). The CDR3 nucleotides read TGTGCCAGCAGCCCCCGATGGGAGCCCAATCAGCCCCAGCATTTT. This sequence encodes CASSPRWEPNQPQHF.

In its sample, this clone was seen a few times. The V and J genes are TRBV27 and TRBJ1-6; 7 nucleotides line up with TRBD1. The trim removed 6 bases at V and 9 bases at J, leaving 8 bases unmatched. The CDR3 length is 14 residues. Germline V gene sequence: CDR1 MNHEY, CDR2 SMNVEV (reference sequence). CDR3 in amino acids: CASRTGRTSSPLHF. The CDR3 DNA sequence: TGTGCCAGCAGGACAGGGCGGACGTCTTCACCCCTCCACTTT.

The CDR3 spells CASILRPGGGYGYTF. The CDR3 DNA follows: TGTGCCAGCATCCTCCGACCGGGGGGGGGCTATGGCTACACCTTC. V and J are TRBV5-5 and TRBJ1-2; TRBD1 is a possible D gene (5 bases). The ends were cut back, 6 bases at V and 4 bases at J, with 19 bases in the middle. The CDR3 length is 15 residues. Germline V CDR1 and CDR2: SGHKS, YYEKEE (reference sequence).

The chain carries TRBV5-6 and TRBJ2-1, with D perhaps matching TRBD1 (6 bases). Deletions cut 2 bases from V and 6 bases from J, with 15 bases between. The CDR3 consists of 15 residues. CDR1 and CDR2 (germline): SGHDT, YYEEEE. The CDR3, as DNA: TGTGCCAGCAGCTTTCGACAGGCCTTTTTCAATGAGCAGTTCTTC. Its protein is CASSFRQAFFNEQFF.

The chain couples TRBV7-8 to TRBJ2-7; maybe TRBD2 (5 bases). This CDR3 is built from 14 residues. Germline CDR1 reads SGHVS; CDR2 reads FQNEAQ. The germline V and J ends were trimmed by 6 bases and 5 bases, with 17 bases remaining between them. CDR3 in DNA: TGTGCCAGCAGTTTTCGGGATTCTCGGCACGAGCAGTACTTC. Protein: CASSFRDSRHEQYF.

The J gene is TRBJ1-4, the V gene TRBV6-1; TRBD1 matches 11 bases. J gave up 16 bases and V 2 bases, and 3 bases lay outside the gene matches. Germline loops: CDR1 MNHNS, CDR2 SASEGT. This CDR3 contains 12 residues. The CDR3 loop reads CASSEPGTGGFF. Here the CDR3 DNA reads TGTGCCAGCAGTGAACCCGGGACAGGGGGGTTTTTT.

Only a few counts were recorded for this clone. V and J are TRBV21-1 and TRBJ1-5; the DNA was not used to check the table's D call, TRBD1. TRBV21-1 has pseudogene status. This CDR3 has 15 residues. The CDR3 is CASRRGQIFNQPQHF. CDR3 sequence (DNA): TGTGCCAGCAGGAGAGGACAGATATTCAATCAGCCCCAGCATTTT.

The chain is built from TRBV27 and TRBJ1-5, with D uncertain. Germline loops: CDR1 MNHEY, CDR2 SMNVEV (reference sequence). This CDR3 region has 13 residues. V was trimmed by 6 bases and J by 4 bases, leaving 10 bases between them. The CDR3 is CASSSSRNQPQHF. The CDR3 bases are TGTGCCAGCAGCTCAAGCCGGAATCAGCCCCAGCATTTT.

The chain combines TRBV11-3 with TRBJ2-4; weak D call: TRBD2 (6 bases). This CDR3 contains 13 residues. V was shortened by 4 bases and J by 8 bases, with 12 bases between the two germline ends. The V gene's germline CDR1 is SGHNT and CDR2 YENEEA. CDR3 amino acids: CASSSSREDIQYF. The CDR3 DNA is TGTGCCAGCAGCTCCTCCAGGGAGGACATTCAGTACTTC.

The sample holds a few counts of this clone. The chain has TRBV7-2 and TRBJ2-7; tentatively, D is TRBD1 (6 bases). The V end was cut by 5 bases, the J end by 4 bases, with 15 bases between. The CDR3 covers 14 residues. Germline V gene sequence: CDR1 SGHTA, CDR2 FQGNSA. CDR3: CASSNRDISYEQYF. The CDR3 DNA follows: TGTGCCAGCAGCAATCGGGACATTAGTTACGAGCAGTACTTC.

CDR3 amino acids: CASSTQRPRNEQFF. CDR3 DNA sequence: TGTGCCAGCAGCACCCAGAGACCGAGGAATGAGCAGTTCTTC. The rearrangement links TRBV5-6 to TRBJ2-1; D is ambiguous. In germline, CDR1 is SGHDT, CDR2 YYEEEE. This CDR3 is 14 amino acids long. V gave up 4 bases and J gave up 7 bases, with 15 bases separating them.

The genes are TRBV9 and TRBJ2-2; 8 bases match TRBD1. The CDR3 runs to 15 residues. From germline, CDR1 is SGDLS and CDR2 YYNGEE. V trimming: 4 bases; J trimming: 4 bases; junction bases outside the gene matches: 6. This CDR3 is CASSPRTGSTGELFF. The CDR3 nucleotides are TGTGCCAGCAGCCCCCGGACAGGGAGCACCGGGGAGCTGTTTTTT.